Sequencing of this TCR beta chain was carried out in a study of identical twins (dated by TCRdb to about 2016). About the investigation overall: The study deep-sequenced TCR alpha and beta repertoires from monozygotic twins, unrelated adults of various ages and cord blood to test whether fetal clonotypes persist. To rule out contamination, the twin experiments were replicated at different times with different library preparation protocols.

Every donor was a healthy Caucasian. Miltenyi CD45RO+ enrichment and human naive T-cell isolation kits were used to isolate memory (CD45RO+) and naive T cells from PBMC. The library was prepared using 5' RACE. Sequencing relied on an Illumina HiSeq 2000. A universal primer binding site was introduced by template switching, and a unique molecular identifier was present in the final cDNA, enabling accurate counting of TCR cDNA molecules. First-strand cDNA for TCR alpha and beta chains was synthesized from specific primers in the conserved constant-segment region. To control for contamination, every cDNA library carried two barcodes: a SMART-Mk sample barcode plus Illumina barcodes. Two successive PCR steps introduced TruSeq adapter sequences along with Illumina sample barcodes. The Illumina HiSeq platform was used with custom primers to sequence TCR alpha and beta cDNA libraries. The original pipeline was this. Unique molecular identifiers were extracted from raw reads with MiGEC, and CDR3 positions were determined with MiXCR. For each individual, recombination models were inferred using an EM algorithm with the repgenHMM and IGoR tools. Shared clonotype analysis was performed with the tcR package in R, normalizing sharing by the product of cloneset sizes. To study raw recombination without the effects of thymic and clonal selection, out-of-frame nonproductive sequences were analyzed. TCRdb ran its own pipeline on the public reads, namely fastp trimming at Q25 and MiXCR clone calling, and kept in-frame beta chains. Rows are combined by CDR3 protein, so each entry shows the most common genes and DNA. In this record, the V and J calls reflect TCRdb's handling and not the investigators' own analysis. Counted in this sample were 240,000 or so distinct CDR3 sequences; about 10% of them appeared once. The ten largest clones represent 9% to 10% of the sample.

Taken from the germline V gene (reference sequence), the CDR1 and CDR2 loops are GTSNPN and SVGIG. The CDR3 has 13 amino acids, counting the end cysteine and phenylalanine. Kept here is only the CDR3 DNA, which spans 39 bases and is read in frame from base 1. Trimming removed 5 bases from V and 3 bases from J; the gene matches leave 1 base unexplained. Remarks on this clonotype: The antigen it binds to is not known. The input lacks base qualities; no much larger clone sits a single base away.

Summary of the overall study and its limitations: In beta out-of-frame sequences, excess twin sharing was weaker, because having fewer shared sequences lowered the signal-to-noise ratio. Out-of-frame TCR alpha sequences shared between twins showed an excess of low generation-probability sequences compared with coincidental sharing between unrelated individuals. Fewer insertions were carried by abundant cord blood beta clonotypes; a weaker similar trend was observed in young adult naive repertoires, while no such trend was observed in memory repertoires. Conclusions relied on cross-sectional statistical analysis, since the same donors could not be followed over many years. Out-of-frame TCR alpha sharing in monozygotic twins was systematically underestimated by recombination models, whereas sharing between unrelated individuals was in agreement with the recombination models. Invariant T cells such as MAIT and iNKT could partly confound zero-insertion analyses, although diverse VJ usage argued against such confounding for most clonotypes.

The rearranged segments are TRBV30 and TRBJ2-3; TRBD1 agrees with 11 junctional bases. This TCR was sampled from a man aged 45 to 65 in good health. The source material was memory T cells sorted from blood. The cell subset or site label of this sample denotes: CD45RO+ enriched T cells. The CDR3 here reads CAWGTGGTDTQYF. Here is the DNA: TGTGCCTGGGGGACAGGGGGTACAGATACGCAGTATTTT.